This entry is about one T cell receptor beta chain. This sample stems from a study of blood T cell repertoires in COVID-19. Study-wide context: T cells, B-cell-depleted T cells, or PBMCs supplied cDNA or gDNA.

Libraries were prepared by immunoSEQ multiplex PCR; TCRdb keeps only in-frame clonotypes and omits some of them. The repertoire includes around 300,000 clones, about 86% of them detected once, and roughly 14% sits in the top ten. The ends lost 3 bases at V and 1 base at J; junction bases unmatched: 7. CDR1 and CDR2 (germline): KGHSH, LQKENI. CDR3 length: 16 residues. Sequenced: peripheral blood. The sequence derives from a woman in her seventies with COVID-19, enrolled during active disease. The J gene is TRBJ2-3, the V gene TRBV18; TRBD2 matches 7 bases. The CDR3 DNA follows: TGTGCCAGCTCACCCTACAGCGGGGAGGGCACAGATACGCAGTATTTT. Encoded protein: CASSPYSGEGTDTQYF. The full variable domain, in which reference TRBV18 and TRBJ2-3 provide the parts outside the CDR3, is NAGVMQNPRHLVRRRGQEARLRCSPMKGHSHVYWYRQLPEEGLKFMVYLQKENIIDESGMPKERFSAEFPKEGPSILRIQQVVRGDSAAYFCASSPYSGEGTDTQYFGPGTRLTVL.